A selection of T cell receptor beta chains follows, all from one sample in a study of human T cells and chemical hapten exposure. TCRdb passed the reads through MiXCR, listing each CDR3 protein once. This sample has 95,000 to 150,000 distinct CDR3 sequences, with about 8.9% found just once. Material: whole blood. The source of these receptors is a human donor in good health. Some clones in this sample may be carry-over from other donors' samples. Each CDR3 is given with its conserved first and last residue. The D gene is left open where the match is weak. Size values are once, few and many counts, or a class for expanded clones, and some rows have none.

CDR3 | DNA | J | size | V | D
CASYWAVGELFF | TGTGCCAGCTATTGGGCGGTCGGGGAGCTGTTTTTT | TRBJ2-2 | . | TRBV6-6 | .
CASRWTADYGYTF | TGTGCCAGCAGGTGGACAGCAGACTATGGCTACACCTTC | TRBJ1-2 | many | TRBV12-3/TRBV12-4 | .
CASSLEVGLHTDTQYF | TGTGCCAGCAGCTTGGAGGTGGGGCTTCACACAGATACGCAGTATTTT | TRBJ2-3 | few | TRBV5-5 | .
CASSDPTGSYEQYF | TGCGCCAGCAGCGACCCGACAGGGTCCTACGAGCAGTACTTC | TRBJ2-7 | . | TRBV5-1 | TRBD1
CASSLGTGESYEQYF | TGTGCCAGTAGTCTCGGGACAGGGGAATCCTACGAGCAGTACTTC | TRBJ2-7 | few | TRBV19 | TRBD1
CASSLSPGGDGTEAFF | TGTGCCAGCAGCTTATCTCCAGGGGGCGACGGCACTGAAGCTTTCTTT | TRBJ1-1 | many | TRBV7-9 | TRBD1
CASGLGLPAGTDTQYF | TGTGCTAGTGGTTTGGGTCTACCAGCGGGGACGGATACGCAGTATTTT | TRBJ2-3 | many | TRBV12-5 | TRBD2
CASSIGWAGKETQYF | TGTGCCAGTAGTATTGGCTGGGCAGGGAAAGAGACCCAGTACTTC | TRBJ2-5 | few | TRBV19 | .
CSVGSMNTEAFF | TGCAGCGTCGGAAGCATGAACACTGAAGCTTTCTTT | TRBJ1-1 | . | TRBV29-1 | .
CASSQDSEFGTGELFF | TGTGCCAGCAGCCAAGACAGTGAGTTTGGCACCGGGGAGCTGTTTTTT | TRBJ2-2 | many | TRBV4-2 | .
CSVEGLAENNEQFF | TGCAGCGTCGAAGGACTAGCGGAAAACAATGAGCAGTTCTTC | TRBJ2-1 | few | TRBV29-1 | TRBD2
CASSLVGSNIQYF | TGTGCCAGCAGCTTAGTGGGCTCGAACATTCAGTACTTC | TRBJ2-4 | many | TRBV7-9 | .
CASSWGSPNTEAFF | TGCGCCAGCAGCTGGGGCAGCCCGAACACTGAAGCTTTCTTT | TRBJ1-1 | many | TRBV5-1 | .
CAFSPDRSTDTQYF | TGTGCCTTCAGCCCGGACAGGAGCACAGATACGCAGTATTTT | TRBJ2-3 | . | TRBV10-3 | TRBD1
CAISESRGGISYEQYF | TGTGCCATCAGTGAGTCCAGAGGCGGGATTTCCTACGAGCAGTACTTC | TRBJ2-7 | . | TRBV10-3 | .
CASSMLAGDRYEQYF | TGTGCCAGCAGCATGCTAGCGGGGGATCGCTACGAGCAGTACTTC | TRBJ2-7 | few | TRBV5-5 | TRBD2
CASSNDRGTHTDTQYF | TGTGCCAGCAGCAACGACAGGGGGACACACACAGATACGCAGTATTTT | TRBJ2-3 | . | TRBV7-2 | TRBD1
CASSVGTSGSGDTQYF | TGTGCCAGCAGCGTAGGAACTAGCGGGAGTGGAGATACGCAGTATTTT | TRBJ2-3 | few | TRBV9 | TRBD2
CASSTSGLF | TGTGCCAGCAGCACGTCGGGTCTCTTC | TRBJ2-7 | many | TRBV7-9 | .
CASSQVSSPDTQYF | TGTGCCAGCAGCCAAGTTAGTTCTCCAGATACGCAGTATTTT | TRBJ2-3 | . | TRBV3-1 | .
CASSHPGQGLPYEQYF | TGTGCCAGCAGCCATCCGGGACAGGGGTTACCCTACGAGCAGTACTTC | TRBJ2-7 | . | TRBV14 | TRBD1
CASSVLDGSYNEQFF | TGTGCCAGCAGCGTCCTCGACGGATCCTACAATGAGCAGTTCTTC | TRBJ2-1 | many | TRBV9 | .
CSARGQGHYGYTF | TGCAGTGCTAGGGGACAGGGGCACTATGGCTACACCTTC | TRBJ1-2 | few | TRBV20-1 | TRBD1
CASSRDPKGQETQYF | TGTGCCAGCAGTCGGGACCCTAAGGGCCAAGAGACCCAGTACTTC | TRBJ2-5 | . | TRBV27 | .
CSASRFRGAYEQYF | TGCAGTGCTAGCCGGTTTCGCGGGGCTTACGAGCAGTACTTC | TRBJ2-7 | many | TRBV20-1 | .
CASSQWTGPSGNTIYF | TGTGCCAGCAGCCAATGGACAGGTCCTTCTGGAAACACCATATATTTT | TRBJ1-3 | . | TRBV3-1 | TRBD1
CASSPLDRSEQYF | TGTGCCAGCAGTCCCCTGGACAGGAGCGAGCAGTACTTC | TRBJ2-7 | few | TRBV12-3/TRBV12-4 | TRBD1
CASSPRGPIYEQYF | TGTGCCAGCAGTCCGAGGGGGCCGATATACGAGCAGTACTTC | TRBJ2-7 | few | TRBV27 | TRBD1
CASSPVIGEQYF | TGTGCCAGCAGTCCAGTAATAGGCGAGCAGTACTTC | TRBJ2-7 | . | TRBV28 | .
CASSLRSGTGDSTQYF | TGTGCCAGCAGTTTACGTAGCGGGACAGGGGATAGTACGCAGTATTTT | TRBJ2-3 | . | TRBV12-3/TRBV12-4 | TRBD1
CASSYTTTGTQLATNEKLFF | TGTGCCAGCAGCTACACGACCACCGGGACACAACTTGCAACTAATGAAAAACTGTTTTTT | TRBJ1-4 | . | TRBV7-9 | .
CSARHTSYEQYF | TGCAGTGCTAGACACACCTCCTACGAGCAGTACTTC | TRBJ2-7 | many | TRBV20-1 | .
CASSERAGHETQYF | TGTGCCAGCAGTGAGAGGGCCGGCCACGAGACCCAGTACTTC | TRBJ2-5 | many | TRBV6-1 | .
CASSSYVAGFEQYF | TGTGCCAGCAGCTCTTACGTCGCCGGGTTCGAGCAGTACTTC | TRBJ2-7 | many | TRBV7-9 | .
CANSYLPRGFSTNEKLFF | TGTGCCAACAGCTACCTTCCCAGGGGGTTCTCAACTAATGAAAAACTGTTTTTT | TRBJ1-4 | . | TRBV7-8 | TRBD1
CASSISGSSEQYF | TGTGCCAGTAGTATATCAGGGTCCAGCGAGCAGTACTTC | TRBJ2-7 | few | TRBV19 | .
CASSPISGEFTDTQYF | TGTGCCAGCAGCCCAATTAGCGGGGAATTCACAGATACGCAGTATTTT | TRBJ2-3 | few | TRBV7-6 | TRBD2
CASSLNPGSSYEQYF | TGTGCCAGCAGCTTAAATCCCGGAAGCTCCTACGAGCAGTACTTC | TRBJ2-7 | few | TRBV7-2 | .
CASSKYQETQYF | TGTGCCAGCAGCAAGTACCAAGAGACCCAGTACTTC | TRBJ2-5 | . | TRBV6-2/TRBV6-3 | .
CASRPWDPSSYNEQFF | TGTGCCAGCAGACCCTGGGATCCCAGCTCCTACAATGAGCAGTTCTTC | TRBJ2-1 | . | TRBV7-9 | .
CASSRSGLLGGETQYF | TGTGCCAGCAGCCGATCCGGTCTCCTGGGGGGAGAGACCCAGTACTTC | TRBJ2-5 | few | TRBV7-2 | .
CASSQGTYETQYF | TGCGCCAGCAGCCAAGGGACTTATGAGACCCAGTACTTC | TRBJ2-5 | few | TRBV4-3 | .
CASSLGQGYTEAFF | TGTGCCAGCAGCTTAGGCCAGGGGTACACTGAAGCTTTCTTT | TRBJ1-1 | many | TRBV11-2 | .
CSAEAGSGADTQYF | TGCAGCGCCGAGGCCGGAAGTGGCGCAGATACGCAGTATTTT | TRBJ2-3 | many | TRBV29-1 | .
CASSGSAEETQYF | TGTGCCAGCAGTGGTTCAGCCGAGGAGACCCAGTACTTC | TRBJ2-5 | many | TRBV2 | .
CAISPDRGNYGYTF | TGTGCCATCAGCCCTGACAGGGGGAACTATGGCTACACCTTC | TRBJ1-2 | many | TRBV10-3 | TRBD1
CASSLVFGGDGYTF | TGTGCCAGCAGCTTAGTTTTTGGGGGGGATGGCTACACCTTC | TRBJ1-2 | many | TRBV7-2 | .
CASSLATGTEKLFF | TGTGCCAGCAGCTTAGCGACAGGGACTGAAAAACTGTTTTTT | TRBJ1-4 | many | TRBV7-9 | TRBD1
CASSYYDRLSKRYEAFF | TGTGCCAGCAGTTACTACGACAGGCTTAGTAAGAGGTACGAAGCTTTCTTT | TRBJ1-1 | many | TRBV6-6 | .
CASSYQSLLSTDTQYF | TGTGCCAGCAGTTACCAGTCCCTCCTAAGCACAGATACGCAGTATTTT | TRBJ2-3 | many | TRBV6-6 | .
CASSSGQGENLEAFF | TGTGCCAGCAGTTCCGGACAGGGTGAAAATTTAGAAGCTTTCTTT | TRBJ1-1 | many | TRBV27 | TRBD1
CASSIRLTYEQYF | TGTGCCAGCAGCATTAGACTCACCTACGAGCAGTACTTC | TRBJ2-7 | few | TRBV2 | .
CASSQNKGTQYF | TGCGCCAGCAGCCAAAACAAGGGTACGCAGTATTTT | TRBJ2-3 | many | TRBV4-1 | .
CASSEADSMNTEAFF | TGTGCCAGCAGTGAAGCGGACAGCATGAACACTGAAGCTTTCTTT | TRBJ1-1 | . | TRBV2 | .
CSVATPYEQYF | TGCAGCGTTGCTACACCCTACGAGCAGTACTTC | TRBJ2-7 | . | TRBV29-1 | .
CASSESLETGELFF | TGTGCCAGCAGTGAATCCCTAGAAACCGGGGAGCTGTTTTTT | TRBJ2-2 | many | TRBV25-1 | .
CANVGGQWASNSPLHF | TGTGCCAACGTTGGCGGACAGTGGGCATCTAATTCACCCCTCCACTTT | TRBJ1-6 | . | TRBV10-3 | .